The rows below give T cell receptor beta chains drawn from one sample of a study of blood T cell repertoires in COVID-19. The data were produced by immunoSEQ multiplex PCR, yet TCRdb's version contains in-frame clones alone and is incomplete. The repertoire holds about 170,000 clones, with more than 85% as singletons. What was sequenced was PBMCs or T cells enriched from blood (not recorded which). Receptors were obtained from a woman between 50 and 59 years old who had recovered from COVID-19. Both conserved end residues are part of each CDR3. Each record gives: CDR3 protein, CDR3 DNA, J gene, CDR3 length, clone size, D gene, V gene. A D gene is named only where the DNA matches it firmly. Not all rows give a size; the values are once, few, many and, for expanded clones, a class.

CDR3: CASSLGDNSYGYTF; DNA: TGCGCCAGCAGCTTGGGGGACAACTCCTATGGCTACACCTTC; J: TRBJ1-2; length: 14; size: NA; D: NA; V: TRBV5-1
CDR3: CASSFGTGGWQPQHF; DNA: TGTGCCAGCAGCTTCGGAACGGGGGGCTGGCAGCCCCAGCATTTT; J: TRBJ1-5; length: 15; size: NA; D: NA; V: TRBV7-2
CDR3: CASSLVGGQSSYNEQFF; DNA: TGTGCCAGCAGCTTAGTGGGGGGGCAGAGCTCCTACAATGAGCAGTTCTTC; J: TRBJ2-1; length: 17; size: once; D: NA; V: TRBV11-3
CDR3: CASSKGGDYNEQFF; DNA: TGTGCCAGCAGTAAAGGGGGTGACTACAATGAGCAGTTCTTC; J: TRBJ2-1; length: 14; size: NA; D: NA; V: TRBV28
CDR3: CASSPAGDRGYTF; DNA: TGCGCCAGCAGCCCGGCAGGCGACAGAGGCTACACCTTC; J: TRBJ1-2; length: 13; size: NA; D: NA; V: TRBV5-1
CDR3: CASSQDPNRGLGEQYF; DNA: TGTGCCAGCAGCCAAGATCCCAATAGGGGGCTCGGCGAGCAGTACTTC; J: TRBJ2-7; length: 16; size: NA; D: TRBD1; V: TRBV4-2
CDR3: CASTRLGQGNSPLHF; DNA: TGTGCCAGCACCCGCCTGGGACAGGGGAATTCACCCCTCCACTTT; J: TRBJ1-6; length: 15; size: NA; D: TRBD1; V: TRBV28
CDR3: CASSPTSGIRPPYNEQFF; DNA: TGTGCCAGCAGCCCGACTAGCGGGATCCGCCCGCCCTACAATGAGCAGTTCTTC; J: TRBJ2-1; length: 18; size: NA; D: TRBD2; V: TRBV7-2
CDR3: CASSLQAGGEETQYF; DNA: TGTGCCAGCAGCTTACAGGCAGGGGGCGAAGAGACCCAGTACTTC; J: TRBJ2-5; length: 15; size: NA; D: TRBD1; V: TRBV7-9
CDR3: CASSRLVASGRVETQYF; DNA: TGTGCCAGTAGTCGCCTCGTGGCTAGCGGGAGAGTTGAGACCCAGTACTTC; J: TRBJ2-5; length: 17; size: NA; D: TRBD2; V: TRBV19
CDR3: CASSLTGGPKNIQYF; DNA: TGTGCCAGCAGCTTAACAGGGGGCCCCAAAAACATTCAGTACTTC; J: TRBJ2-4; length: 15; size: NA; D: TRBD1; V: TRBV28
CDR3: CATSDSKGYTEAFF; DNA: TGTGCCACCAGTGATTCCAAGGGGTACACTGAAGCTTTCTTT; J: TRBJ1-1; length: 14; size: NA; D: NA; V: TRBV24-1
CDR3: CASSTSGSREQYF; DNA: TGTGCCAGTAGTACCAGCGGGAGTAGGGAGCAGTACTTC; J: TRBJ2-7; length: 13; size: NA; D: TRBD2; V: TRBV19
CDR3: CASSQMGLNTEAFF; DNA: TGTGCCAGCAGCCAAATGGGGCTGAACACTGAAGCTTTCTTT; J: TRBJ1-1; length: 14; size: NA; D: NA; V: TRBV3-1/TRBV3-2
CDR3: CASDRAGSNQPQHF; DNA: TGTGCCAGCGACAGGGCTGGAAGCAATCAGCCCCAGCATTTT; J: TRBJ1-5; length: 14; size: NA; D: TRBD1; V: TRBV2
CDR3: CAWSWAGTQYF; DNA: TGTGCCTGGAGTTGGGCAGGTACGCAGTATTTT; J: TRBJ2-3; length: 11; size: once; D: NA; V: TRBV30
CDR3: CASSPAWTVRGNTEAFF; DNA: TGTGCCAGCAGTCCTGCATGGACAGTGCGCGGGAACACTGAAGCTTTCTTT; J: TRBJ1-1; length: 17; size: NA; D: NA; V: TRBV27
CDR3: CASSPIVNTAASGNTIYF; DNA: TGTGCCAGCTCACCTATCGTTAACACGGCGGCCTCTGGAAACACCATATATTTT; J: TRBJ1-3; length: 18; size: NA; D: NA; V: TRBV18
CDR3: CATSDRGGDQETQYF; DNA: TGTGCCACCAGTGACCGAGGGGGGGACCAAGAGACCCAGTACTTC; J: TRBJ2-5; length: 15; size: NA; D: NA; V: TRBV24-1
CDR3: CASRNYSGSGTGELFF; DNA: TGTGCCAGCAGAAACTATAGCGGGAGTGGAACCGGGGAGCTGTTTTTT; J: TRBJ2-2; length: 16; size: NA; D: TRBD2; V: TRBV11-2
CDR3: CAWSGLGTGGRYEQYF; DNA: TGTGCCTGGAGTGGCCTCGGGACAGGGGGTCGCTACGAGCAGTACTTC; J: TRBJ2-7; length: 16; size: NA; D: TRBD1; V: TRBV30
CDR3: CASNPAQGFQETQYF; DNA: TGTGCCAGCAACCCAGCACAGGGATTTCAAGAGACCCAGTACTTC; J: TRBJ2-5; length: 15; size: NA; D: NA; V: TRBV11-2
CDR3: CASRYRPGDEKLFF; DNA: TGTGCCAGCAGGTACCGACCAGGGGATGAAAAACTGTTTTTT; J: TRBJ1-4; length: 14; size: few; D: NA; V: TRBV6-5
CDR3: CASSLAGTGVEAFF; DNA: TGTGCCAGCAGCTTAGCGGGGACAGGTGTTGAAGCTTTCTTT; J: TRBJ1-1; length: 14; size: NA; D: TRBD1; V: TRBV7-2
CDR3: CATSRDRGFSSPLHF; DNA: TGTGCCACCAGCAGAGATCGGGGTTTTAGTTCACCCCTCCACTTT; J: TRBJ1-6; length: 15; size: NA; D: NA; V: TRBV15
CDR3: CASSQVRGGNTGELFF; DNA: TGTGCCAGCAGCCAAGTGCGCGGGGGAAACACCGGGGAGCTGTTTTTT; J: TRBJ2-2; length: 16; size: NA; D: TRBD2; V: TRBV3-1/TRBV3-2
CDR3: CASSIVVSGEQYF; DNA: TGTGCCAGTAGTATAGTGGTCTCCGGGGAGCAGTACTTC; J: TRBJ2-7; length: 13; size: NA; D: NA; V: TRBV19